These 2 T cell receptor beta chains originate from one sample sequenced in a study of T cell clones after liver transplantation. Repertoires were generated with immunoSEQ multiplex PCR, while TCRdb's copy carries only in-frame clones and drops some. This table has nearly 11,000 clones, about 76% appearing once. The source was CD4+ T cells from blood, collected 32 months after liver transplant. The source is a human patient who received a liver transplant. Some T cells here may be from the graft donor.

The chain has TRBV19 and TRBJ2-1; TRBD2 matches at 12 bases. The J segment lost 4 bases and the V segment lost 3 bases, leaving 7 bases of the junction unmatched. CDR3 length equals 17 residues. CDR1 and CDR2 from the germline V gene are LNHDA and SQIVND (reference sequence). The CDR3, as DNA: TGTGCCAGTAGTATTCAGACTAGCGGGGGAATTTACAATGAGCAGTTCTTC. Amino acid sequence: CASSIQTSGGIYNEQFF.

The rearrangement links TRBV14 to TRBJ2-3; tentative D call: TRBD1 (5 bases). Germline values: CDR1 SGHDN, CDR2 FVKESK. V lost 1 base and J 2 bases, leaving 10 bases between the germline ends. CDR3 length: 15 amino acids. The CDR3 reads CASSQVQGNTDTQYF. The CDR3 coding sequence is TGTGCCAGCAGCCAAGTTCAGGGAAACACAGATACGCAGTATTTT.